The 16 T cell receptor beta chains presented below share a single source sample, sequenced in a study of blood T cell repertoires in COVID-19. Using immunoSEQ multiplex PCR, the repertoire was profiled, and TCRdb retains in-frame clones only, with some absent. The data show around 300,000 clones, roughly 89% seen once. Sequenced input: PBMCs or T cells enriched from blood (not recorded which). All receptors come from a woman aged 55-70 years who had recovered from COVID-19.

This clone showed up just a few times. This sequence joins TRBV7-3 and TRBJ1-2, with 8 bases aligning to TRBD1. CDR1 SGHTA and CDR2 FQGTGA come from the germline V gene. V shed 4 bases and J 3 bases; nucleotides not matched to a gene: 10. CDR3 length: 16 amino acids. CDR3 sequence (DNA): TGTGCCAGCAGCTCCAGAGGACAGGACAGGGACTATGGCTACACCTTC. Amino acids: CASSSRGQDRDYGYTF.

This clone came up a few times. This chain connects TRBV11-3 to TRBJ2-7; D not resolved. The V gene's germline CDR1 is SGHNT and CDR2 YENEEA. V was shortened by 5 bases and J by 4 bases, with 9 bases between the two germline ends. The CDR3 loop spans 12 amino acids. The CDR3 DNA is TGTGCCAGCAGCGAAACTGAATACGAGCAGTACTTC. Amino acid sequence: CASSETEYEQYF.

The V call is TRBV6-5, the J call TRBJ2-7, with 12 nucleotides matching TRBD2. The J segment lost 6 bases and the V segment lost 6 bases, leaving 6 bases of the junction unmatched. The germline V gene encodes CDR1 MNHEY and CDR2 SVGAGI. This CDR3 comprises 14 residues. The CDR3 DNA reads TGTGCCAGCAGACCCGCGGGACTAGCGGGCGAGCAGTACTTC. Translation gives CASRPAGLAGEQYF.

CDR3 residues: CASSYQGGTEAFF. For the CDR3, the DNA is TGTGCCAGCAGCTACCAGGGGGGAACTGAAGCTTTCTTT. The chain uses TRBV7-3 and TRBJ1-1, with 7 bases matching TRBD1. The J segment lost 5 bases and the V segment lost 4 bases, leaving 4 bases of the junction unmatched. Germline loops: CDR1 SGHTA, CDR2 FQGTGA. CDR3 length: 13 residues.

The chain joins TRBV19 to TRBJ2-5; D unresolved. The CDR3 loop spans 15 amino acids. Per the germline V gene, CDR1 is LNHDA and CDR2 is SQIVND (reference sequence). The germline V and J ends were trimmed by 8 bases and 2 bases, with 18 bases remaining between them. Here the CDR3 DNA reads TGTGCCAGTTCTCTTGGTGGGTCCGGGCAAGAGACCCAGTACTTC. The encoded protein is CASSLGGSGQETQYF.

This clone has a single count. In DNA, the CDR3 is TGTGCCAGCAGTTCCCCCGGGGGGGCCTACGAGCAGTACTTC. This encodes CASSSPGGAYEQYF. This chain joins TRBV28 and TRBJ2-7; 8 bases map to TRBD2. This CDR3 has 14 amino acids. Looked up from germline, CDR1 is MDHEN and CDR2 is SYDVKM. After removal of 4 bases from V and 2 bases from J, the junction contained 4 bases not matched to a gene.

The CDR3 region is CASSNGTGGEKLFF. The CDR3 DNA sequence: TGCGCCAGCAGCAATGGGACAGGGGGAGAAAAACTGTTTTTT. V and J are TRBV5-1 and TRBJ1-4; 11 bases fit TRBD1. The CDR3 loop spans 14 amino acids. The junction had 4 bases not matched to a gene; V was cut back by 4 bases and J by 8 bases. The germline V gene encodes CDR1 SGHRS and CDR2 YFSETQ.

The rearrangement links TRBV11-3 to TRBJ2-2; the match to TRBD2 covers 9 bases. The CDR3 spans 17 residues. V gave up 4 bases and J gave up 5 bases; unmatched junction bases: 11. The germline gives CDR1 SGHNT, CDR2 YENEEA. The CDR3 bases are TGTGCCAGCAGCTCCGCACCGGGACTAGCTAAAACCGGGGAGCTGTTTTTT. It encodes CASSSAPGLAKTGELFF.

The chain couples TRBV11-2 to TRBJ2-1, with 7 bases matching TRBD1. CDR1 and CDR2 from the germline V gene are SGHAT and FQNNGV. This CDR3 has 13 amino acids. J was trimmed by 6 bases and V by 5 bases; bases with no gene match: 4. The CDR3 bases are TGTGCCAGCAGCAAACACAGGGGCAATGAGCAGTTCTTC. Its protein product is CASSKHRGNEQFF.

This clone was recorded only once. The chain has TRBV19 and TRBJ1-2, with TRBD1 matching over 10 bases. After removal of 3 bases from V and 3 bases from J, the junction contained 4 bases not matched to a gene. Germline loops: CDR1 LNHDA, CDR2 SQIVND (reference sequence). The CDR3 is 15 amino acids. CDR3 DNA: TGTGCCAGTAGTATCGCGGACAGGGGGGACTATGGCTACACCTTC. Protein product: CASSIADRGDYGYTF.

This chain links TRBV7-9 with TRBJ2-7; 7 nucleotides align to TRBD1. Germline CDR1 reads SEHNR; CDR2 reads FQNEAQ (reference sequence). V shed 5 bases, J shed 3 bases, and the junction held 10 bases outside the gene matches. The CDR3 contains 15 residues. The CDR3 coding sequence is TGTGCCAGCAGCGCAGCCGGGACAGCCATCTACGAGCAGTACTTC. The encoded protein is CASSAAGTAIYEQYF.

This sequence joins TRBV9 and TRBJ1-6; D is ambiguous. Germline CDR1 reads SGDLS; CDR2 reads YYNGEE. This CDR3 contains 13 residues. Trimming left V 2 bases short and J 5 bases short, with 5 bases between. CDR3 residues: CASSVRDNSPLHF. Here the CDR3 DNA reads TGTGCCAGCAGCGTTCGGGATAATTCACCCCTCCACTTT.

This clone came up once. This chain uses TRBV27 with TRBJ2-5; D not certain. This CDR3 contains 14 residues. V shed 0 bases and J shed 1 base, with 6 bases lying between them. In germline, CDR1 is MNHEY, CDR2 SMNVEV (reference sequence). The CDR3 nucleotides read TGTGCCAGCAGTTTATCAGCGAGCCAAGAGACCCAGTACTTC. Protein sequence: CASSLSASQETQYF.

This clone came up a few times. The chain links TRBV24-1 to TRBJ2-5, with a tentative D call TRBD1 (5 bases). The V end was cut by 4 bases, the J end by 5 bases, with 19 bases between. The CDR3 sequence is 16 residues long. Germline V gene lookup returns CDR1 KGHDR and CDR2 SFDVKD. The CDR3 sequence is CATSDSPGAGRETQYF. The CDR3 DNA follows: TGTGCCACCAGTGACTCCCCTGGGGCAGGGCGGGAGACCCAGTACTTC.

This clone was detected only once. The genes are TRBV9 and TRBJ2-3; TRBD1 is a possible D gene (5 bases). The length of the CDR3 is 14 residues. The V gene lost 4 bases and the J gene lost 4 bases, with 13 bases spanning the gap. Looked up from germline, CDR1 is SGDLS and CDR2 is YYNGEE. The DNA of the CDR3 is TGTGCCAGCAGCTCCCTTCTAGGGGCAGATACGCAGTATTTT. Its protein is CASSSLLGADTQYF. Full variable domain (rest looked up from reference TRBV9 and TRBJ2-3): DSGVTQTPKHLITATGQRVTLRCSPRSGDLSVYWYQQSLDQGLQFLIQYYNGEERAKGNILERFSAQQFPDLHSELNLSSLELGDSALYFCASSSLLGADTQYFGPGTRLTVL.

The chain combines TRBV24-1 with TRBJ2-6, with no clear D. Trimming took off 6 bases at V and 1 base at J, with 3 bases between the two ends. This CDR3 has 13 amino acids. Germline-derived CDR1 and CDR2 are KGHDR and SFDVKD. The DNA for the CDR3 is TGTGCCACCAGTATATCTGGGGCCAACGTCCTGACTTTC. Translated: CATSISGANVLTF.